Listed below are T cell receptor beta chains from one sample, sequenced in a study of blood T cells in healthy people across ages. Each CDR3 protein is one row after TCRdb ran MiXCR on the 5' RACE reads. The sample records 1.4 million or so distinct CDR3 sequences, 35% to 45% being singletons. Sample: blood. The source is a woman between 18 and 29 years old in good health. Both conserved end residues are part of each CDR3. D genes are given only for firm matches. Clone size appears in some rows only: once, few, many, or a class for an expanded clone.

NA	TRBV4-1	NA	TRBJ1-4	CASSQWGSEKLFF	TGCGCCAGCAGCCAATGGGGGTCTGAAAAACTGTTTTTT
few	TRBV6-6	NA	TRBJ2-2	CASSRRNTGELFF	TGTGCCAGCAGTCGGAGGAACACCGGGGAGCTGTTTTTT
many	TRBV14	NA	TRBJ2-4	CASSQGLNIQYF	TGTGCCAGCAGCCAGGGTCTCAACATTCAGTACTTC
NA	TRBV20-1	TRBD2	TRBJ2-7	CSASSGGTLSYNEQYF	TGCAGTGCTAGTAGCGGGGGGACCCTATCCTACAATGAGCAGTACTTC
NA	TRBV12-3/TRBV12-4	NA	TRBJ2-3	CASIEGGRADTQYF	TGTGCCAGCATTGAGGGAGGTAGAGCAGATACGCAGTATTTT
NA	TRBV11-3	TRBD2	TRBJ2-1	CASSSSGGRNNEQFF	TGTGCCAGCAGCTCCAGCGGGGGACGGAACAATGAGCAGTTCTTC
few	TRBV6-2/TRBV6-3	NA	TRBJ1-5	CASRGDGYQPQHF	TGTGCCAGCAGAGGGGACGGATATCAGCCCCAGCATTTT
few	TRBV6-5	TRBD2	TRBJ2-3	CASSYASGGPTSTDTQYF	TGTGCCAGCAGTTATGCTAGCGGGGGGCCTACTAGCACAGATACGCAGTATTTT
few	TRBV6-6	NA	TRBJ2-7	CASSYSYTPSSYEQYF	TGTGCCAGCAGTTACTCGTATACACCAAGCTCCTACGAGCAGTACTTC
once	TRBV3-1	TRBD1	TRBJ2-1	CASSRPTGNNEQFF	TGTGCCAGCAGCCGACCGACAGGGAACAATGAGCAGTTCTTC
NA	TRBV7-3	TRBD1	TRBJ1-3	CASSLTGQGMDTIYF	TGTGCCAGCAGCTTAACGGGACAGGGGATGGACACCATATATTTT
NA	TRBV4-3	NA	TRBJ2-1	CASSQEPHGSGSYNEQFF	TGCGCCAGCAGCCAAGAACCCCATGGTAGCGGCTCCTACAATGAGCAGTTCTTC
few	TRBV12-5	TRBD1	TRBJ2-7	CASGPPRPGGYEQYF	TGTGCTAGTGGTCCTCCCCGGCCAGGGGGCTACGAGCAGTACTTC
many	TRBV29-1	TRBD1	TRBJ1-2	CSVERDRGLVNYGYTF	TGCAGCGTTGAGAGGGACAGGGGATTGGTGAACTATGGCTACACCTTC
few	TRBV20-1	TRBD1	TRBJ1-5	CSARDGQGRETQHF	TGCAGTGCTAGAGATGGACAGGGCCGCGAAACCCAGCATTTT
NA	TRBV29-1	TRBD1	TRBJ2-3	CSVGIGQGASDTQYF	TGCAGCGTAGGAATCGGACAGGGGGCGAGTGATACGCAGTATTTT
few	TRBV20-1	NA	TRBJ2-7	CSAREGVGEQYF	TGCAGTGCTAGAGAAGGGGTTGGCGAGCAGTACTTC
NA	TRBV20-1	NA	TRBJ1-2	CSARDSRNYGYTF	TGCAGTGCTAGAGATTCACGTAACTATGGCTACACCTTC
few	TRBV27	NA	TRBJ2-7	CASSFNGGYYEQYF	TGTGCCAGCAGTTTCAACGGGGGCTACTACGAGCAGTACTTC
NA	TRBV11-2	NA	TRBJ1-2	CASSSGVWGYTF	TGTGCCAGCAGCTCAGGGGTTTGGGGCTACACCTTC
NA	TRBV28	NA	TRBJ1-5	CASSLTQPEGNQPQHF	TGTGCCAGCAGTTTAACCCAACCGGAGGGTAATCAGCCCCAGCATTTT
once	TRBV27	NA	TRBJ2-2	CASIPLEGANTGELFF	TGTGCCAGCATACCCCTGGAGGGGGCGAACACCGGGGAGCTGTTTTTT
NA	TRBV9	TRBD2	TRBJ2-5	CASSVAGLAVQETQYF	TGTGCCAGCAGCGTAGCTGGCCTAGCGGTCCAAGAGACCCAGTACTTC
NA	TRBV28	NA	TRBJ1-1	CASSPPAGGNTEAFF	TGTGCCAGCAGTCCACCGGCGGGAGGGAACACTGAAGCTTTCTTT
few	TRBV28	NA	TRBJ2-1	CASSFGGAGDEQFF	TGTGCCAGCAGTTTCGGCGGGGCAGGGGATGAGCAGTTCTTC
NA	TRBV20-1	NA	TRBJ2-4	CSARDRWTDFIYNEQYF	TGCAGTGCTAGAGATCGATGGACAGATTTTATCTACAATGAGCAGTACTTC
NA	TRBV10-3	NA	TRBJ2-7	CAIGDPPGKSYEQYF	TGTGCCATCGGTGATCCCCCAGGGAAGAGCTACGAGCAGTACTTC
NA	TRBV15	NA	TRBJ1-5	CATGGVSQPQHF	TGTGCCACCGGGGGGGTTAGTCAGCCCCAGCATTTT